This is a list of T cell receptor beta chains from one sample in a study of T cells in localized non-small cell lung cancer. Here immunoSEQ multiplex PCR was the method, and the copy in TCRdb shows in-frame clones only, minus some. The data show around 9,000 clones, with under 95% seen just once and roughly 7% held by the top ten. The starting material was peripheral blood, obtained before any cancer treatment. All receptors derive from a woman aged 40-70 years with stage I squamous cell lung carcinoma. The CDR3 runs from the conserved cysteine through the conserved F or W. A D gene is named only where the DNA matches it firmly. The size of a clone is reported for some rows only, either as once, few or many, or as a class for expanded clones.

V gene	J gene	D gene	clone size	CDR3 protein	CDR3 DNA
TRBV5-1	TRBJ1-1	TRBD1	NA	CASSLDGQDSTEAFF	TGCGCCAGCAGCTTGGATGGACAGGACTCAACTGAAGCTTTCTTT
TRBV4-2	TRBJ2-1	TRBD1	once	CASSQGWGQGSEQFF	TGTGCCAGCAGCCAAGGTTGGGGACAGGGAAGTGAGCAGTTCTTC
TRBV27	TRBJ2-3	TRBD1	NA	CASSFEGATDTQYF	TGTGCCAGCAGTTTTGAGGGGGCCACAGATACGCAGTATTTT
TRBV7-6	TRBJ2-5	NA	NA	CASSLDGGGQETQYF	TGTGCCAGCAGCTTAGATGGGGGCGGTCAAGAGACCCAGTACTTC
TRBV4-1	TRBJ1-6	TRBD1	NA	CASSPGQGDDSPLHF	TGCGCCAGCAGCCCCGGACAGGGTGATGATTCACCCCTCCACTTT
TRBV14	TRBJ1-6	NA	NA	CASSQTGGNSPLHF	TGTGCCAGCAGCCAAACTGGGGGAAATTCACCCCTCCACTTT
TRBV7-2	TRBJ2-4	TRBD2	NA	CASSLAQGGGAANIQYF	TGTGCCAGCAGCTTAGCGCAGGGCGGGGGGGCGGCAAACATTCAGTACTTC
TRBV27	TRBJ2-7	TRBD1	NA	CASSPSTGQFFYEQYF	TGTGCCAGCAGTCCAAGCACGGGACAGTTTTTCTACGAGCAGTACTTC
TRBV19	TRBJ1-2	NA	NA	CASSIQGREGYTF	TGTGCCAGTAGTATACAGGGTAGAGAGGGCTACACCTTC
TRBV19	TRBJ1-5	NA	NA	CASSRINQPQHF	TGTGCCAGTAGTCGAATCAATCAGCCCCAGCATTTT
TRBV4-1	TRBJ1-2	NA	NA	CASSQGSTANYGYTF	TGCGCCAGCAGCCAAGGCAGTACAGCTAACTATGGCTACACCTTC
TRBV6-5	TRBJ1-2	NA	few	CASSPRDFYGYTF	TGTGCCAGCAGTCCCCGGGATTTCTATGGCTACACCTTC
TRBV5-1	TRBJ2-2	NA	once	CASSLGAGALYTGELFF	TGCGCCAGCAGCTTGGGGGCGGGGGCCCTCTACACCGGGGAGCTGTTTTTT
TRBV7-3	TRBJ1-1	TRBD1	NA	CASSSSPGGRAFF	TGTGCCAGCAGCTCGTCTCCAGGGGGTAGGGCTTTCTTT
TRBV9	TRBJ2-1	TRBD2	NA	CASSVTTNGGSNEQFF	TGTGCCAGCAGCGTTACGACTAACGGGGGGTCCAATGAGCAGTTCTTC